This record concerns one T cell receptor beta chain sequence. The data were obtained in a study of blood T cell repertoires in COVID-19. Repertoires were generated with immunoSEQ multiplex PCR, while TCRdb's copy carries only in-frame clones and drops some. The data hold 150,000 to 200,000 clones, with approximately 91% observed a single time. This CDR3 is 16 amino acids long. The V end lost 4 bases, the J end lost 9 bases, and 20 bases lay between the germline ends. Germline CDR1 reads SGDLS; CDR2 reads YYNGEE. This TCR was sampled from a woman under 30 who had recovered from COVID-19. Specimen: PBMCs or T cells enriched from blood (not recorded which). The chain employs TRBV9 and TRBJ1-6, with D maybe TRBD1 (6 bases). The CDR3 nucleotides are TGTGCCAGCAGCCACGGGACGTTACAGGGAATTTCACCCCTCCACTTT. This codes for CASSHGTLQGISPLHF.